Listed below are T cell receptor beta chains from one sample, sequenced in a study of Ad26.COV2.S vaccination and SARS-CoV-2 variants. Profiled with immunoSEQ multiplex PCR; TCRdb holds only in-frame clones, not every one. This table has 350,000 to 450,000 clones, roughly 85% appearing once. Sequencing used peripheral blood, obtained in a trial of Ad26.COV2.S vaccine versus placebo. The receptor source for this set is a person aged 18-60 years who received the Ad26.COV2.S COVID-19 vaccine or a placebo. Both conserved end residues are part of each CDR3. A D gene is named only where the DNA matches it firmly. The size field is filled for only some rows; it gives once, few, many or a size class.

j_call | cdr3_length | clone_size | v_call | d_call | cdr3_nt | cdr3_aa
TRBJ2-5 | 14 | . | TRBV29-1 | TRBD2 | TGCAGCGCTCATAGCGGGAGGGCGATAGAGACCCAGTACTTC | CSAHSGRAIETQYF
TRBJ2-7 | 12 | . | TRBV2 | TRBD1 | TGTGCCAGCAGCGACAGGGGGCCCGAGCAGTACTTC | CASSDRGPEQYF
TRBJ2-2 | 15 | . | TRBV19 | . | TGTGCCAGTAAACCCGGTAAGGCCGACACCGGGGAGCTGTTTTTT | CASKPGKADTGELFF
TRBJ2-3 | 12 | . | TRBV7-2 | . | TGTGCCAGCAGCCCCTATTCCGATACGCAGTATTTT | CASSPYSDTQYF
TRBJ2-2 | 15 | . | TRBV24-1 | . | TGTGCCACCAGTGACCCGGCCCACGGGACCGGGGAGCTGTTTTTT | CATSDPAHGTGELFF
TRBJ2-2 | 15 | . | TRBV3-1/TRBV3-2 | TRBD1 | TGTGCCAGCAGCGACTGGACAGGGAACACCGGGGAGCTGTTTTTT | CASSDWTGNTGELFF
TRBJ2-1 | 15 | . | TRBV3-1/TRBV3-2 | . | TGTGCCAGCAGCCCCTTTGGGACGGGCCACAATGAGCAGTTCTTC | CASSPFGTGHNEQFF
TRBJ1-1 | 14 | once | TRBV7-9 | TRBD1 | TGTGCCAGCAGCACGACAGGGGGCTGGTCTGAAGCTTTCTTT | CASSTTGGWSEAFF
TRBJ2-5 | 16 | . | TRBV5-4 | TRBD2 | TGTGCCAGCAGCGGTAAACTAGCGGGAGTTCCAGAGACCCAGTACTTC | CASSGKLAGVPETQYF
TRBJ1-5 | 18 | . | TRBV3-1/TRBV3-2 | . | TGTGCCAGCAGCCAAAAACAGGCCACCCCTTATAGCAATCAGCCCCAGCATTTT | CASSQKQATPYSNQPQHF
TRBJ1-2 | 14 | . | TRBV27 | . | TGTGCCAGCGCACCAGGGGCCGGGGGATATGGCTACACCTTC | CASAPGAGGYGYTF
TRBJ2-4 | 12 | . | TRBV9 | . | TGTGCCAGCAGCGGGGGGGCGAACATTCAGTACTTC | CASSGGANIQYF
TRBJ2-7 | 11 | . | TRBV7-9 | . | TGTGCCAGCAGCCCAGTCCACGAGCAGTACTTC | CASSPVHEQYF
TRBJ2-3 | 14 | . | TRBV9 | . | TGTGCCAGCAGCGAACACATTCCGGCGAATACGCAGTATTTT | CASSEHIPANTQYF
TRBJ2-2 | 13 | . | TRBV2 | . | TGTGCCAGCAGTGGGGGGCCCTCAGGGGAGCTGTTTTTT | CASSGGPSGELFF
TRBJ2-3 | 13 | . | TRBV18 | . | TGTGCCAGCTCCCTAGGAGGCACAGATACGCAGTATTTT | CASSLGGTDTQYF
TRBJ2-3 | 12 | once | TRBV21-1 | . | TGTGCCAGTTGGCCCCGGAGAGATACGCAGTATTTT | CASWPRRDTQYF
TRBJ2-7 | 13 | . | TRBV6-5 | TRBD1 | TGTGCCAGCAGGCTGACAGGGGAGACCGAGCAGTACTTC | CASRLTGETEQYF
TRBJ2-7 | 13 | once | TRBV3-1/TRBV3-2 | . | TGTGCCAGCAGCCAACTTAGGGTGGGTGAGCAGTACTTC | CASSQLRVGEQYF
TRBJ2-1 | 17 | once | TRBV9 | . | TGTGCCAGCAGCGCGGGGTCTAGCGGATGGGGGACAAATGAGCAGTTCTTC | CASSAGSSGWGTNEQFF
TRBJ2-1 | 12 | . | TRBV7-8 | . | TGTGCCAGCAGCTCAGGGGACCATGAGCAGTTCTTC | CASSSGDHEQFF
TRBJ1-1 | 9 | . | TRBV7-9 | . | TGTGCCAGCAGCTTCGAAGCTTTCTTT | CASSFEAFF
TRBJ2-2 | 14 | . | TRBV7-9 | . | TGTGCCAGCAGCATCGGGACTGAAGTCGGGGAGCTGTTTTTT | CASSIGTEVGELFF
TRBJ2-2 | 11 | . | TRBV5-4 | . | TGTGCCAGCAGCTCGGCCGGGGAGCTGTTTTTT | CASSSAGELFF
TRBJ2-3 | 18 | . | TRBV28 | TRBD2 | TGTGCCAGCAGTTTATGGCCTAGCGGGAGTTGGGGCACAGATACGCAGTATTTT | CASSLWPSGSWGTDTQYF
TRBJ2-1 | 15 | few | TRBV3-1/TRBV3-2 | TRBD2 | TGTGCCAGCAGCCAACCCCTAGCGGGGGACAATGAGCAGTTCTTC | CASSQPLAGDNEQFF
TRBJ1-5 | 15 | few | TRBV7-9 | . | TGTGCCAGCAGCTTAGACGGGCAAAGCAATCAGCCCCAGCATTTT | CASSLDGQSNQPQHF
TRBJ2-6 | 15 | . | TRBV12-1 | . | TGTGCCAGCAGCTTTATAATCTCTGGGGCCAACGTCCTGACTTTC | CASSFIISGANVLTF
TRBJ2-7 | 14 | . | TRBV7-8 | . | TGTGCCAGCAGCCCCGGATTGAACTCCTACGAGCAGTACTTC | CASSPGLNSYEQYF
TRBJ1-2 | 14 | . | TRBV5-6 | . | TGTGCCAGCATAAGATCCGATTTTAACTATGGCTACACCTTC | CASIRSDFNYGYTF
TRBJ2-5 | 15 | few | TRBV4-1 | . | TGCGCCAGCAGGGTCTGTCTGTGCCCACAAGAGACCCAGTACTTC | CASRVCLCPQETQYF
TRBJ1-3 | 14 | . | TRBV7-6 | . | TGTGCCAGCAGCTTAGGGCCGGCGGGAAACACCATATATTTT | CASSLGPAGNTIYF
TRBJ2-1 | 17 | . | TRBV18 | TRBD2 | TGTGCCAGCTCACCTCGGACCGGGACTAGAGGGGGAAATGAGCAGTTCTTC | CASSPRTGTRGGNEQFF
TRBJ1-6 | 15 | . | TRBV7-2 | . | TGTGCCAGCAGCTTAGCGGGAGGGGGTATCTCACCCCTCCACTTT | CASSLAGGGISPLHF
TRBJ2-7 | 14 | many | TRBV7-9 | . | TGTGCCAGCAGCTTAGTACGGCAGGGTGACGAGCAGTACTTC | CASSLVRQGDEQYF
TRBJ1-1 | 14 | . | TRBV6-2/TRBV6-3 | . | TGTGCCAGCAGTTATTTCGGACAGAACACTGAAGCTTTCTTT | CASSYFGQNTEAFF
TRBJ2-7 | 15 | . | TRBV4-3 | TRBD2 | TGCGCCAGCAGCCAAGTTAGCGGGAGCACATACGAGCAGTACTTC | CASSQVSGSTYEQYF
TRBJ2-4 | 16 | . | TRBV6-5 | TRBD1 | TGTGCCAGCAGTTCCATCGGACAGGCGCTCAAAAACATTCAGTACTTC | CASSSIGQALKNIQYF
TRBJ1-1 | 15 | . | TRBV2 | . | TGTGCCAGCAGGATCGCCGTGGGGGGCTACACTGAAGCTTTCTTT | CASRIAVGGYTEAFF
TRBJ2-1 | 18 | few | TRBV19 | TRBD2 | TGTGCCAGTAGTATTAGGCAGACTAGCGGGGGTTCCTACAATGAGCAGTTCTTC | CASSIRQTSGGSYNEQFF
TRBJ1-1 | 13 | . | TRBV12-3/TRBV12-4 | . | TGTGCCAGCAGGACAGGACTGAACACTGAAGCTTTCTTT | CASRTGLNTEAFF
TRBJ2-5 | 14 | . | TRBV11-2 | TRBD2 | TGTGCCAGCAGGGGGGGGGACTCCGGATGGACCCAGTACTTC | CASRGGDSGWTQYF
TRBJ2-5 | 14 | . | TRBV6-4 | TRBD2 | TGTGCCAGCAAGCGGGACGCCCTCCAAGAGACCCAGTACTTC | CASKRDALQETQYF
TRBJ2-5 | 12 | . | TRBV2 | . | TGTGCCAGCGGGGTATACCAAGAGACCCAGTACTTC | CASGVYQETQYF
TRBJ2-5 | 14 | . | TRBV5-5 | . | TGTGCCAGCAGCCAGGGGTCGACGCCGGAGACCCAGTACTTC | CASSQGSTPETQYF
TRBJ2-3 | 17 | . | TRBV25-1 | TRBD1 | TGTGCCAGCAGTGAATCTGGACAGGCTAAAACCACAGATACGCAGTATTTT | CASSESGQAKTTDTQYF
TRBJ1-1 | 15 | few | TRBV5-1 | TRBD1 | TGCGCCAGCAGCGGAGGGACAGGGAGGAACACTGAAGCTTTCTTT | CASSGGTGRNTEAFF
TRBJ2-7 | 13 | . | TRBV11-2 | TRBD1 | TGTGCCAGCAGCTGGGACAGGGGGAACGAGCAGTACTTC | CASSWDRGNEQYF
TRBJ1-4 | 15 | . | TRBV30 | . | TGTGCCTGGAGGCCTACGACATTCCCTAATGAAAAACTGTTTTTT | CAWRPTTFPNEKLFF
TRBJ1-1 | 14 | . | TRBV6-1 | TRBD1 | TGTGCCAGCAGTGAGAGGACAGGGATGCGGAGGGCTTTCTTT | CASSERTGMRRAFF
TRBJ1-2 | 13 | . | TRBV28 | TRBD1 | TGTGCCAGCAGTTGGACAGGGAACTATGGCTACACCTTC | CASSWTGNYGYTF